This TCR beta chain comes out of a study of siplizumab effects on memory and regulatory T cells. Study-level points and caveats: Memory T cells appeared less diverse than naive cells, which seemed to contribute substantially to alloresponse.

Per the germline V gene, CDR1 is MGHRA and CDR2 is YSYEKL. This CDR3 is built from 15 residues. V was cut by 1 base and J by 0 bases, with 10 bases left in between. About this clone itself: Its target is not known.

Clones were sequenced by immunoSEQ multiplex PCR, and TCRdb holds only the in-frame ones, with some missing. The sample records some 100,000 clones, over 85% being singletons. Material for sequencing was CD8+ T cells sorted from blood. The rearrangement uses TRBV4-1 and TRBJ2-7; no clear D gene. The receptor comes from a human donor in good health. This CDR3 is CASSQGQRDSYEQYF. CDR3 DNA: TGCGCCAGCAGCCAAGGCCAAAGGGACTCCTACGAGCAGTACTTC.